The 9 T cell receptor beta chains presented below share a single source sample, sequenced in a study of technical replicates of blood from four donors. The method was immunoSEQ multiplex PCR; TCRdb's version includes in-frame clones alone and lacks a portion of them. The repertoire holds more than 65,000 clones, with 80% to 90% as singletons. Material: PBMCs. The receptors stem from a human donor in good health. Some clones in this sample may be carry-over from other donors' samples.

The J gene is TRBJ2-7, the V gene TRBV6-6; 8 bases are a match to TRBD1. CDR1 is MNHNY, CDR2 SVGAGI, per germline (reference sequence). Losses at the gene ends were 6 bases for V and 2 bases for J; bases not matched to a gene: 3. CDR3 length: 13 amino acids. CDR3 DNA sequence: TGTGCCAGCAGCACGGACAGGGCCTACGAGCAGTACTTC. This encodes CASSTDRAYEQYF.

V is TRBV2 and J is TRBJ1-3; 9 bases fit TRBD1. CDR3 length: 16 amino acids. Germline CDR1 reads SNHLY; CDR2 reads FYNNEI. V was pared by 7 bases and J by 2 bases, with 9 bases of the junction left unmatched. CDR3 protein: CASIQRQGVPGNTIYF. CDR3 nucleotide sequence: TGTGCCAGCATCCAAAGACAGGGGGTCCCTGGAAACACCATATATTTT.

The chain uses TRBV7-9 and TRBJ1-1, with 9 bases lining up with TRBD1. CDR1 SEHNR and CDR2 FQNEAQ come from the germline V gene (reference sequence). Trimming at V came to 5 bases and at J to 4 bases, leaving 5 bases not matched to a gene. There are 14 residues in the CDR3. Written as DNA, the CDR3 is TGTGCCAGCAGCACCGGGACAGGGCTCACTGAAGCTTTCTTT. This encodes CASSTGTGLTEAFF.

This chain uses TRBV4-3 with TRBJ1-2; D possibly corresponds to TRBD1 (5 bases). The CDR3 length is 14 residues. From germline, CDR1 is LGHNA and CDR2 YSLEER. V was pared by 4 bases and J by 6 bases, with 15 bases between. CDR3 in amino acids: CASSLGSGLDGYTF. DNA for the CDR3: TGCGCCAGCAGCCTGGGTTCAGGGTTGGATGGCTACACCTTC.

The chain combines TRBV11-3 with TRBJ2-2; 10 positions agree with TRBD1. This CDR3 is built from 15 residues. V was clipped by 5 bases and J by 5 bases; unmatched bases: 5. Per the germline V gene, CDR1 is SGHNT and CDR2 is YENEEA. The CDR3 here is CASSPGQGRTGELFF. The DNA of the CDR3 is TGTGCCAGCAGCCCGGGACAGGGGAGGACCGGGGAGCTGTTTTTT.

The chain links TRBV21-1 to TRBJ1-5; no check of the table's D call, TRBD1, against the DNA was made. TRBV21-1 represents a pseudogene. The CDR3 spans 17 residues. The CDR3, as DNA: TGTGCCAGCAGCAAAAGGACAGGGAGGGTTAGCAATCAGCCCCAGCATTTT. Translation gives CASSKRTGRVSNQPQHF.

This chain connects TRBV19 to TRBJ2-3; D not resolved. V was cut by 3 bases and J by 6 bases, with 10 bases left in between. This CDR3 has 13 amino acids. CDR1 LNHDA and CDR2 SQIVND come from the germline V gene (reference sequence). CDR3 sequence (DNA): TGTGCCAGTAGTATGGGCCTGCTGGATACGCAGTATTTT. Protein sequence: CASSMGLLDTQYF.

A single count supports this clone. The CDR3 DNA is TGTGCCAGCAGCCTCCAGGGGGCGGGCTACAATGAGCAGTTCTTC. It specifies CASSLQGAGYNEQFF. The chain combines TRBV7-3 with TRBJ2-1, with 8 nucleotides matching TRBD1. This CDR3 is 15 amino acids long. Looked up from germline, CDR1 is SGHTA and CDR2 is FQGTGA. Unmatched junction bases numbered 6, after V lost 5 bases and J lost 3 bases.

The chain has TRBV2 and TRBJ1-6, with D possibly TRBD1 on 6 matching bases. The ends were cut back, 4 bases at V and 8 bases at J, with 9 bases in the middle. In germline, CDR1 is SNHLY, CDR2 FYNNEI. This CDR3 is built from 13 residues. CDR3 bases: TGTGCCAGCAGTGCTGGGGGCGATTCACCCCTCCACTTT. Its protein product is CASSAGGDSPLHF. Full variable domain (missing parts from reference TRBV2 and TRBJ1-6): EPEVTQTPSHQVTQMGQEVILRCVPISNHLYFYWYRQILGQKVEFLVSFYNNEISEKSEIFDDQFSVERPDGSNFTLKIRSTKLEDSAMYFCASSAGGDSPLHFGNGTRLTVT.